This TCR beta chain appears in the sequencing data of a study of blood T cell repertoires in COVID-19. Study as a whole: Italy, Spain and the United States were the sources of the convalescent and acute COVID-19 samples. In each case, the material was cDNA or gDNA derived from T cells, B-cell-depleted T cells, or PBMCs.

Germline CDR1 MDHEN, CDR2 SYDVKM. V was clipped by 5 bases and J by 8 bases, with 15 bases between them. This CDR3 spans 13 amino acids. How the authors handled the data: Cell counts per sample came from amplifying reference gene primers. Sequenced by immunoSEQ multiplex PCR; TCRdb stores in-frame clones only, minus some. D and trimming were read from the DNA, whereas the V and J calls and clone size are those reported in that table. Among 250,000 to 350,000 clones listed, approximately 86% were seen once. The TCR was taken from a woman in her fifties or sixties with active or convalescent COVID-19. The genes are TRBV28 and TRBJ1-2, with D tentatively TRBD1 (5 bases). What was sequenced was peripheral blood. The CDR3: CASSTDRLGGYTF. CDR3 nucleotides: TGTGCCAGCAGTACCGACAGATTGGGGGGCTACACCTTC.